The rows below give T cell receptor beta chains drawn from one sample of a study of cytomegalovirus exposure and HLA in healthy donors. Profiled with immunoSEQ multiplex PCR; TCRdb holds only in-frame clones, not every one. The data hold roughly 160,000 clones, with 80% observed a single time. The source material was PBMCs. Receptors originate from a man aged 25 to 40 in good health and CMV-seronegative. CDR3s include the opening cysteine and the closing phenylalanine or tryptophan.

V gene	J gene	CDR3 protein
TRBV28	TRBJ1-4	CASSLGQDFVPNEKLFF
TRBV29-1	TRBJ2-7	CSVERTSGDEQYF
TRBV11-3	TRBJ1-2	CASSYQGQGDYGYTF
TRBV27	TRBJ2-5	CASSHGGFSFNGTQYF
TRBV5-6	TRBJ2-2	CASSPGWAGTGELFF
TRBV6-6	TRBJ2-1	CASRYRGDSYNEQFF
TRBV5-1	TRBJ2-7	CASSLGNRGEQYF
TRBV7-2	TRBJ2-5	CASSPRRLQETQYF
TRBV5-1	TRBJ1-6	CASSLAPRVNSPLHF
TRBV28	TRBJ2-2	CASRAGGPGWTGELFF
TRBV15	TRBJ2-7	CATSRDGTPGTGGREQYF
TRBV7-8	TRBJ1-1	CASSLDRFTGRRTEAFF
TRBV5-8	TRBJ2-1	CASSFAGTSGRTDNEQFF
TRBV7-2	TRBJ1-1	CASSRDRALNTEAFF
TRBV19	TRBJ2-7	CASSSGQGRYEQYF
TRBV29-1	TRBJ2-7	CSVIWVASEQYF
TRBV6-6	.	CATAEGSYEQYF
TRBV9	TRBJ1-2	CASSSPRGTVTNYGYTF
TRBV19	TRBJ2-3	CASSPRQGAMDTQYF
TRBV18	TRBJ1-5	CASSPNIHSNQPQHF
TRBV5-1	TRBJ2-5	CASSPGQVAQETQYF
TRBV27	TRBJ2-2	CASSPGNTGELFF
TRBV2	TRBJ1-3	CASRSGNTIYF
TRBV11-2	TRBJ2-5	CASSLGLAGKETQYF
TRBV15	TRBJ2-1	CATSRARDRDNEQFF
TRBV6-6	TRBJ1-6	CASSNTGDYNSPLHF
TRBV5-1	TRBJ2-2	CASSPRQGSTGELFF
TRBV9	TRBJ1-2	CASSVELGGYTF
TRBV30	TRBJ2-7	CAWFQGGQGEQYF
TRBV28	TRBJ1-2	CASSLRYSSYGYTF
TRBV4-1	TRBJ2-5	CASSTPGNNWERKTQYF
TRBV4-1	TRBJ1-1	CASSQWDRGTEAFF
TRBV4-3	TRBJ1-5	CASSQMLAGEQPQHF
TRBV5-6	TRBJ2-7	CASRGGRSGGTYEQYF
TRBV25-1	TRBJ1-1	CASSERGERNTEAFF
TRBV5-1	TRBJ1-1	CASSPRDRVVRDTEAFF
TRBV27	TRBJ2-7	CASSLRGPGEEDEQYF
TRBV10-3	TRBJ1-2	CAIRRQGDGYTF
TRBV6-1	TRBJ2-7	CASSESAGTGPYEQYF
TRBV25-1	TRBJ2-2	CASGKFSGAKNTGELFF
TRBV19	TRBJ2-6	CASSGQNSGANVLTF
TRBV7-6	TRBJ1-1	CASSLQRSNTEAFF
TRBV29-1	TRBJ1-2	CSVLGGSYGYTF
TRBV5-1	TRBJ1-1	CASSLEPGRDTEAFF
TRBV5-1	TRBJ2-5	CASSLYGQNIQETQYF
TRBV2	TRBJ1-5	CASSLGPNPNQPQHF